Sequencing of this T cell receptor beta chain was carried out in a study of Ad26.COV2.S vaccination and SARS-CoV-2 variants. Across the whole study: Administration of Ad26.COV2.S was intramuscular, either once or twice 56 days apart.

This sample's treatment: over 15 received Ad26.COV2.S at low or high dose, single or two shots; roughly five received placebo; per-sample allocation not given. The study sampled participants on day 63 after the first vaccine or placebo injection. This adult donor, from Boston, was 18-55 years old. Ad26 vector vaccine expressed Wuhan-strain SARS-CoV-2 spike. The study, taken as a whole, reports: Total responses of T cells may have been underestimated by the analyses of TCR breadth and depth.

Remarks on this clone: The target antigen is unknown.

The CDR3 totals 16 residues. Trimming took 3 bases from V and 2 from J, leaving 16 bases between them. The germline V gene encodes CDR1 SGDLS and CDR2 YYNGEE. TCRdb's copy holds only in-frame clones and misses some; the assay was immunoSEQ multiplex PCR. The profile shows a few hundred thousand clones, 90% of them singletons. Sequencing was performed on peripheral blood, taken in a trial of Ad26.COV2.S vaccine versus placebo. This chain joins TRBV9 and TRBJ2-3; D is perhaps TRBD1 or TRBD2 (5 bases each). This TCR was recovered from a person between 18 and 59 years old who received the Ad26.COV2.S COVID-19 vaccine or a placebo. The CDR3 loop reads CASSGSGTLNTDTQYF. DNA of the CDR3: TGTGCCAGCAGCGGATCGGGGACCCTTAACACAGATACGCAGTATTTT.